What follows is one T cell receptor (beta chain) and its context. As yet, its antigen is unknown. This beta chain slipped into a library made for alpha chains as a stray read, so its size is not meaningful. Time point indicated: sample taken at primary tumor resection. Unsorted whole RNA of tumor, nontumor lung or frozen PBMC was sequenced. This sample stems from a study of spatial heterogeneity in lung cancer. Findings and limits, study-wide: Expanded alpha and beta TCR counts within tumors tracked tumor mutation counts.

One entry per CDR3 protein, called by TCRdb with MiXCR from the 5' RACE reads. The sample lists 6,500 to 9,500 distinct CDR3 sequences, approximately 12% seen once, with 11% in the top ten. The specimen comprised lung tumor tissue, sampled at surgery. This receptor was identified in a male donor with early-stage non-small cell lung cancer.

Written as DNA, the CDR3 is TGTGCCAGGGATACAGGGGGCCTCTATGGCTACACCTTC. Protein product: CARDTGGLYGYTF. The chain has TRBV21-1 and TRBJ1-2; TRBD1 reflects the table's D call only, with no check against the DNA. TRBV21-1 is termed a pseudogene. The CDR3 has 13 residues.